This T cell receptor (beta chain) is drawn from a study of T cell repertoires in cytomegalovirus infection (dated by TCRdb to about 2019). As for the study more broadly: Recently identified HLA-C-restricted CMV epitopes, whose presentation resists viral immunomodulation, were targeted by peptide stimulations together with well-studied HLA-B-restricted epitopes. Donor HLA type was relevant to the analysis, because carriage of CMV infection together with the matching HLA type was indicated by public TCR beta signatures. General conclusions and limits of the study: The ex vivo response was dominated by HLA-C-restricted CMV-specific TCR beta clonotypes, and the single most frequent clonotype in two of eight donors was supplied by these HLA-C-restricted clonotypes. In both this cohort and an independent approximately 350-donor cohort, the cumulative frequency of public TCR beta family members distinguished carriers of CMV infection plus the relevant HLA type.

Sample treatment or condition, as interpreted from the label and publication: in vitro stimulation with specific CMV peptide epitopes to enrich CMV-specific T cells. A note on this clonotype: Its antigen remains unidentified. No base qualities exist here, and no much larger clone lies one base off it.

Sequencing was carried out with an Illumina HiSeq 1500. In-frame beta chains were kept once TCRdb had trimmed the public reads at Q25 with fastp and called clones with MiXCR. Rows are unified per CDR3 protein, each entry keeping the most common DNA and genes. The sample includes about 130,000 distinct CDR3 sequences, with 32% observed a single time. Roughly 50% of the sample is taken by the ten largest. The source material was CD8+ T cells from cultured PBMCs, sampled from culture after CMV antigen stimulation. The sequence was obtained from a human donor in good health (CMV status not recorded). Some clones in this sample may be carry-over from other donors' samples.

The CDR3 corresponds to CASSQFGAENSPLHF. The DNA is as follows: TGCGCCAGCAGCCAGTTCGGCGCAGAAAATTCACCCCTCCACTTT. Recombination connected TRBV4-1 to TRBJ1-6, with the identity of the D gene unclear. CDR1 and CDR2 are drawn from the germline V gene: MGHRA, YSYEKL. Cut back by 3 bases and 7 bases, the V and J ends lie 13 bases apart. Measured from the cysteine to the phenylalanine, the CDR3 is 15 residues long. The only DNA kept is the CDR3, 45 bases in frame from the first base.